This entry lists 14 T cell receptor beta chains sequenced from one sample in a study of T cells after yellow fever vaccination. Each CDR3 protein is one row after TCRdb ran MiXCR on the 5' RACE reads. This sample has about 300,000 distinct CDR3 sequences; around 6.8% occur once, and the top ten carry 15% to 20%. The material sequenced was PBMCs, taken roughly seven weeks after the first yellow fever vaccination. The receptors derive from a man younger than 35 who received the YFV17D yellow fever vaccine.

The V gene is TRBV6-1, the J gene TRBJ2-3; TRBD1 agrees at 10 bases. Germline V gene data show CDR1 as MNHNS and CDR2 as SASEGT. The V segment lost 5 bases and the J segment 5 bases; nucleotides outside the gene matches: 4. CDR3 length: 14 residues. CDR3 region: CASSPGQGIDTQYF. CDR3 nucleotides: TGTGCCAGCAGTCCGGGACAGGGGATAGATACGCAGTATTTT.

This clonotype occurred many times. J is TRBJ1-3 and V is TRBV7-6, with D perhaps TRBD1 (6 bases). Per the germline V gene, CDR1 is SGHVS and CDR2 is FNYEAQ. CDR3 length equals 12 residues. V lost 6 bases, J lost 8 bases, and 11 bases lay in between. Here the CDR3 DNA reads TGTGCCAGCAGAGGGGGTTCGGACACCATATATTTT. This sequence encodes CASRGGSDTIYF.

This clonotype was seen a few times. The rearrangement uses TRBV6-2 or TRBV6-3 and TRBJ1-1; D is perhaps TRBD1 (6 bases). CDR3 length: 22 residues. Germline assignment: CDR1 MNHEY and CDR2 SVGEGT. V was clipped by 6 bases and J by 2 bases, with 37 bases between them. The chain's CDR3 is CASRPFPVQGGRGMGINTEAFF. In DNA, the CDR3 is TGTGCCAGCAGGCCCTTTCCCGTGCAGGGCGGCAGGGGTATGGGGATAAACACTGAAGCTTTCTTT.

The V call is TRBV20-1, the J call TRBJ1-3, with D unclear. CDR3 length equals 14 residues. V dropped 0 bases and J dropped 0 bases, with 6 bases sitting between them. CDR1 DFQATT and CDR2 SNEGSKA come from the germline V gene (reference sequence). This CDR3 reads CSARDGSSGNTIYF. The DNA of the CDR3 is TGCAGTGCTAGAGATGGGAGCTCTGGAAACACCATATATTTT.

This clonotype was counted many times. The chain employs TRBV4-1 and TRBJ1-2; no reliable D call. CDR3 size: 15 residues. Germline V gene sequence: CDR1 MGHRA, CDR2 YSYEKL. Trimming cost V 2 bases and J 4 bases, with 14 bases left between them. CDR3 sequence: CASSQSPVMTYGYTF. DNA of the CDR3: TGCGCCAGCAGCCAATCCCCGGTGATGACCTATGGCTACACCTTC.

This clonotype has a count of ten or more. The gene calls are TRBV7-2 and TRBJ2-1, with D unclear. This CDR3 is 12 amino acids long. Trimming removed 2 bases from V and 9 bases from J, with 8 bases in between. CDR1 and CDR2 from the germline V gene are SGHTA and FQGNSA. CDR3 sequence reads: CASSLFAAEQFF. The CDR3 region has the DNA TGTGCCAGCAGCTTATTCGCGGCTGAGCAGTTCTTC.

This clonotype has only a few counts. The genes are TRBV4-3 and TRBJ1-2; D is undetermined. The CDR3 covers 13 residues. The V gene lost 0 bases and the J gene lost 6 bases, with 8 bases spanning the gap. Germline V gene data show CDR1 as LGHNA and CDR2 as YSLEER. Here the CDR3 DNA reads TGCGCCAGCAGCCAAGATGGCCCCGATGGCTACACCTTC. It encodes CASSQDGPDGYTF.

CDR3 nucleotides: TGCGCCAGCAGCCCTGGGCCCCCGACAGGGAGAGTTGGCGAGCAGTACGTC. It specifies CASSPGPPTGRVGEQYV. The genes are TRBV4-1 and TRBJ2-7; 7 positions match TRBD1. The CDR3 is 17 amino acids. Germline-derived CDR1 and CDR2 are MGHRA and YSYEKL. The V gene end was trimmed by 4 bases and the J gene end by 6 bases; junction bases not matched to a gene: 18.

This sequence joins TRBV6-1 and TRBJ1-3, with TRBD1 as a possible D gene (6 bases). Trimming left V 6 bases short and J 0 bases short, with 12 bases between. The V gene's germline CDR1 is MNHNS and CDR2 SASEGT. This CDR3 has 15 residues. CDR3: CASSSRGSSGNTIYF. The CDR3 DNA reads TGTGCCAGCAGCAGCAGGGGTTCCTCTGGAAACACCATATATTTT.

Ten or more counts support this clonotype. The CDR3 bases are TGTGCCACCAGCAGAGCGCCGTTAGGGGTGGATACGCAGTATTTT. Protein: CATSRAPLGVDTQYF. The chain joins TRBV15 to TRBJ2-3; possibly TRBD1 for D (5 bases). V was pared by 1 base and J by 6 bases, with 14 bases between. The CDR3 is made up of 15 amino acids. Germline V gene sequence: CDR1 LNHNV, CDR2 YYDKDF (reference sequence).

J is TRBJ2-1 and V is TRBV6-2 or TRBV6-3, with D possibly matching TRBD1 (5 bases). The CDR3 is 15 amino acids. Germline assignment: CDR1 MNHEY and CDR2 SVGEGT. V shed 7 bases and J shed 2 bases, with 15 bases lying between them. The CDR3 here is CASTLSRAAYNEQFF. CDR3 sequence (DNA): TGTGCCAGCACCTTGAGCAGGGCGGCCTACAATGAGCAGTTCTTC.

J is TRBJ2-1 and V is TRBV28; the match to TRBD2 covers 10 bases. Germline values: CDR1 MDHEN, CDR2 SYDVKM. The CDR3 covers 17 residues. J gave up 4 bases and V 4 bases, and 10 bases lay outside the gene matches. DNA for the CDR3: TGTGCCAGCAGTTCCCCAATAGCGGGGGGTACGTACAATGAGCAGTTCTTC. This codes for CASSSPIAGGTYNEQFF.

On this clonotype itself: Its ends do not fully match the called genes, so a read error is possible. This chain joins TRBV20-1 and TRBJ2-1, with 12 bases lining up with TRBD2. Germline CDR1 and CDR2: DFQATT and SNEGSKA (reference sequence). The length of the CDR3 is 16 residues. This CDR3 is CCARDRLAGGTNEQFF. The CDR3 bases are TGCTGTGCTAGAGATCGGCTAGCGGGGGGGACCAATGAGCAGTTCTTC.

This clonotype came up many times. V is TRBV4-2 and J is TRBJ2-3; the match to TRBD2 covers 8 bases. Germline V gene sequence: CDR1 LGHNA, CDR2 YNFKEQ. The CDR3 has 21 amino acids. The V and J ends lost 0 bases and 4 bases, in that order; junction bases with no gene match: 21. The CDR3 DNA follows: TGTGCCAGCAGCCAAGATGGGACCCGGGTAGCGAAGCGGGGGAGATCAGATACGCAGTATTTT. This encodes CASSQDGTRVAKRGRSDTQYF.